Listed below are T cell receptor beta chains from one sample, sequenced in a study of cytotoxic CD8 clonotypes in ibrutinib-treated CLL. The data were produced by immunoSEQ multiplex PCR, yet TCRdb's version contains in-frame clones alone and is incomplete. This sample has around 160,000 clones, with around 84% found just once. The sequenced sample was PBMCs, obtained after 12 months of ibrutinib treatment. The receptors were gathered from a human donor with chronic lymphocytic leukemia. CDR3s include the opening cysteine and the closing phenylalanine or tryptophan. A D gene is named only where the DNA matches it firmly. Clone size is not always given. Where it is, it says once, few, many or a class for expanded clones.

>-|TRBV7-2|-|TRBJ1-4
CASSLYSFSGEKLFF
TGTGCCAGCAGCTTATACTCCTTTTCGGGGGAAAAACTGTTTTTT
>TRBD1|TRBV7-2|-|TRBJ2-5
CASSLGGGPETQYF
TGTGCCAGCAGCTTAGGAGGGGGCCCGGAGACCCAGTACTTC
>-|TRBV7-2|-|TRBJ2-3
CASSLAYTQYF
TGTGCCAGCAGCTTAGCCTATACGCAGTATTTT
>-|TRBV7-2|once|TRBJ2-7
CASSLERGGYLEQYF
TGTGCCAGCAGCTTAGAACGGGGAGGCTATTTAGAGCAGTACTTC
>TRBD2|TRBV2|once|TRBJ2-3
CASSSGTSMADTQYF
TGTGCCAGCAGTTCCGGGACTAGTATGGCAGATACGCAGTATTTT
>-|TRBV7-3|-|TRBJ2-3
CASSLDSSTDTQYF
TGTGCCAGCAGCTTGGACAGTAGCACAGATACGCAGTATTTT
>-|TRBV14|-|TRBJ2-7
CASSRPGRYYEQYF
TGTGCCAGCAGCAGGCCGGGACGGTACTACGAGCAGTACTTC
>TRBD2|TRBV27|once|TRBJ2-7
CASSFERGRYYEQYF
TGTGCCAGCAGTTTCGAGCGGGGGCGGTACTACGAGCAGTACTTC
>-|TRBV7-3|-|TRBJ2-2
CASSLNAPGELFF
TGTGCCAGCAGCTTAAACGCGCCCGGGGAGCTGTTTTTT
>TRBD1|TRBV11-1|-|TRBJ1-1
CASSPNTRGRNTEAFF
TGTGCCAGCAGTCCGAATACCAGGGGGCGTAACACTGAAGCTTTCTTT
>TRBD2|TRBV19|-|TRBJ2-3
CASSAFRTRITDTQYF
TGTGCCAGTAGTGCCTTCAGGACTAGAATCACAGATACGCAGTATTTT
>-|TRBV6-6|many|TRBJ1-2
CASSPGLNYGYTF
TGTGCCAGCAGCCCAGGGCTTAACTATGGCTACACCTTC
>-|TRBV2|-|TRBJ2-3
CASRDKRDTQYF
TGTGCCAGCAGGGATAAAAGGGATACGCAGTATTTT
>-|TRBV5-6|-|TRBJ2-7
CASSLIGSSSYEQYF
TGTGCCAGCAGCTTGATCGGCAGCAGCTCCTACGAGCAGTACTTC
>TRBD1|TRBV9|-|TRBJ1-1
CASSEGTGDPEAFF
TGTGCCAGCAGCGAAGGGACAGGGGATCCTGAAGCTTTCTTT
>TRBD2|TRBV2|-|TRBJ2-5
CASSWLAGGETQYF
TGTGCCAGCAGTTGGTTAGCGGGGGGAGAGACCCAGTACTTC
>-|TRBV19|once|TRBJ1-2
CASSLPGLSGYTF
TGTGCCAGTAGTCTTCCGGGACTAAGTGGCTACACCTTC
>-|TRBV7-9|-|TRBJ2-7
CASSFGLGSGTTTDEQYF
TGTGCCAGCAGCTTTGGGCTTGGTTCCGGGACCACTACCGACGAGCAGTACTTC
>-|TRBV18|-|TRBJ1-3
CASSPRPSSGNTIYF
TGTGCCAGCTCACCAAGACCGAGCTCTGGAAACACCATATATTTT
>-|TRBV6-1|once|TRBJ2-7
CANRRGTNYEQYF
TGTGCCAACAGGAGGGGGACCAACTACGAGCAGTACTTC
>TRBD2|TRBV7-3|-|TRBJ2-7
CASSPGTSGGEQYF
TGTGCCAGCAGCCCTGGGACTAGCGGGGGTGAGCAGTACTTC
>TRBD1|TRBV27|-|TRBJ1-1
CASSYQGAYTEAFF
TGTGCCAGCAGTTATCAGGGGGCCTACACTGAAGCTTTCTTT
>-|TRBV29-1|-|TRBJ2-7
CSVEGPEGGYEQYF
TGCAGCGTTGAAGGGCCCGAAGGCGGTTACGAGCAGTACTTC
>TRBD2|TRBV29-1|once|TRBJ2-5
CSVDSGRWETQYF
TGCAGCGTTGATAGCGGGAGATGGGAGACCCAGTACTTC
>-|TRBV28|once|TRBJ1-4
CASSSLATGLSGEKLFF
TGTGCCAGCAGTTCCCTCGCTACGGGACTTTCGGGCGAAAAACTGTTTTTT
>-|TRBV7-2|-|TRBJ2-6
CASSFRRLGSGANVLTF
TGTGCCAGCAGCTTCCGCAGACTAGGCTCTGGGGCCAACGTCCTGACTTTC
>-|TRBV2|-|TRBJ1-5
CASSDFNSNQPQHF
TGTGCCAGCAGTGATTTCAATAGCAATCAGCCCCAGCATTTT
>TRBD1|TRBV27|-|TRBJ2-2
CASLSYGQGTRNTGELFF
TGTGCCAGCCTCTCTTACGGACAGGGGACGAGAAACACCGGGGAGCTGTTTTTT